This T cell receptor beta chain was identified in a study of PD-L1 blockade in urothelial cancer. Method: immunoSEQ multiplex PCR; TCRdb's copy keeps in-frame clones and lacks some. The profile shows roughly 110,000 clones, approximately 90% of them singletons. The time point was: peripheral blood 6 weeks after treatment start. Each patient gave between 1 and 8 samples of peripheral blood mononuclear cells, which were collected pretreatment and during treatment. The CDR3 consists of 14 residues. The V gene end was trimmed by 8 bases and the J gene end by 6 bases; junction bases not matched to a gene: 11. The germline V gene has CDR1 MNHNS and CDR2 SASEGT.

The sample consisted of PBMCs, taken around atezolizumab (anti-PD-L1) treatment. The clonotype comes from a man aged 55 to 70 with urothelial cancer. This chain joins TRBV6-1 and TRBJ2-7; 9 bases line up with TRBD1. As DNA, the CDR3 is TGTGCCAGCGCTCAGACCGGGACAGGGCCCGAGCAGTACTTC. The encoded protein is CASAQTGTGPEQYF.